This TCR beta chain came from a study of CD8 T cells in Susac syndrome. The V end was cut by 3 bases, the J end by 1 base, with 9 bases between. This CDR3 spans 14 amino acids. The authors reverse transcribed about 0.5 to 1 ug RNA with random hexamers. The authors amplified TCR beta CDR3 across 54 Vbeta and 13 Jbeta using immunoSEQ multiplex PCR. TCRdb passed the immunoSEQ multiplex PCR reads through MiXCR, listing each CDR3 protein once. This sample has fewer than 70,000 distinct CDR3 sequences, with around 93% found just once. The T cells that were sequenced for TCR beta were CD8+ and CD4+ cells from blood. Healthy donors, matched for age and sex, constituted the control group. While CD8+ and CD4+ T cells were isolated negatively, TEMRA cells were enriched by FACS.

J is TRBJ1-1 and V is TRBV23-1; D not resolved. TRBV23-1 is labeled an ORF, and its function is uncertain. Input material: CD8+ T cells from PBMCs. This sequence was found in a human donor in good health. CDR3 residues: CASSHRKGNTEAFF. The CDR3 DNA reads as TGCGCCAGCAGTCACCGGAAGGGGAACACTGAAGCTTTCTTT.